A selection of T cell receptor beta chains follows, all from one sample in a study of blood T cell repertoires in COVID-19. Sequenced by immunoSEQ multiplex PCR; TCRdb stores in-frame clones only, minus some. Of 200,000 to 250,000 clones listed, around 81% are singletons. The sequenced sample consisted of peripheral blood. These TCRs come from a man aged 25 to 40 who had recovered from COVID-19. Both conserved end residues are part of each CDR3. Fields, in order: J gene, clone size, D gene, V gene, CDR3 DNA, CDR3 protein. A D gene is named only where the DNA matches it firmly. Rows may omit the clone size; those that give it use once, few, many or a size class.

J: TRBJ2-6; size: NA; D: NA; V: TRBV5-5; DNA: TGTGCCAGCAGCACCCAGGGGGCCAACGTCCTGACTTTC; CDR3: CASSTQGANVLTF
J: TRBJ2-1; size: once; D: TRBD1; V: TRBV20-1; DNA: TGCAGTGCTAGTGGGCCCCCGGCGGCCTTCCCGGGACAGGGAACGGACCCCACTGATGAGCAGTTCTTC; CDR3: CSASGPPAAFPGQGTDPTDEQFF
J: TRBJ1-5; size: NA; D: NA; V: TRBV2; DNA: TGTGCCAGCCGCGGACCTCAAGCGGGTCAGCCCCAGCATTTT; CDR3: CASRGPQAGQPQHF
J: TRBJ1-3; size: NA; D: NA; V: TRBV7-2; DNA: TGTGCCAGCAGCTTAGCCGCGACATCTGGAAACACCATATATTTT; CDR3: CASSLAATSGNTIYF
J: TRBJ1-1; size: few; D: NA; V: TRBV2; DNA: TGTGCCAGCAGTGAAGAGGGGCGGTTGGCCACTGAAGCTTTCTTT; CDR3: CASSEEGRLATEAFF
J: TRBJ2-7; size: NA; D: NA; V: TRBV9; DNA: TGTGCCAGCAGCGCGGGGGGCCGCTCCTACGAGCAGTACTTC; CDR3: CASSAGGRSYEQYF
J: TRBJ2-2; size: NA; D: TRBD1; V: TRBV10-3; DNA: TGTGCCATCAGTACAGGGGGCACCGGGGAGCTGTTTTTT; CDR3: CAISTGGTGELFF
J: TRBJ2-2; size: NA; D: NA; V: TRBV12-5; DNA: TGTGCTAGTGGTGATGGACAGTCCACCGGGGAGCTGTTTTTT; CDR3: CASGDGQSTGELFF
J: TRBJ1-6; size: NA; D: NA; V: TRBV7-9; DNA: TGTGCCAGCAGCTTGGGGAGCTCCTATAATTCACCCCTCCACTTT; CDR3: CASSLGSSYNSPLHF
J: TRBJ2-3; size: NA; D: TRBD2; V: TRBV5-1; DNA: TGCGCCAGCAGCCTCCGGGGGGGCCCCCCAGATACGCAGTATTTT; CDR3: CASSLRGGPPDTQYF
J: TRBJ2-3; size: NA; D: TRBD2; V: TRBV7-9; DNA: TGTGCCAGCAGCTCGGGTGTAGCGGGGGGAACAGATACGCAGTATTTT; CDR3: CASSSGVAGGTDTQYF
J: TRBJ2-5; size: NA; D: TRBD2; V: TRBV12-3/TRBV12-4; DNA: TGTGCGTCGGCGGGAGCAACTAGGGCCCAGTACTTC; CDR3: CASAGATRAQYF
J: TRBJ2-2; size: NA; D: NA; V: TRBV24-1; DNA: TGTGCCACCAGTGTTGAACAGGGGAACACCGGGGAGCTGTTTTTT; CDR3: CATSVEQGNTGELFF
J: TRBJ1-1; size: NA; D: TRBD1; V: TRBV5-1; DNA: TGCGCCAGCAGCTCGGGGACAGGGGGAACTGAAGCTTTCTTT; CDR3: CASSSGTGGTEAFF
J: TRBJ2-5; size: NA; D: NA; V: TRBV29-1; DNA: TGCAGCGTCGAAGGAGGCAGGGTCGGAGAGACCCAGTACTTC; CDR3: CSVEGGRVGETQYF
J: TRBJ2-3; size: NA; D: NA; V: TRBV7-9; DNA: TGTGCCAGCAGCACTACAGGAAGCACAGATACGCAGTATTTT; CDR3: CASSTTGSTDTQYF
J: TRBJ2-3; size: NA; D: NA; V: TRBV5-4; DNA: TGTGCCAGCAGCTCTACGACAGATACGCAGTATTTT; CDR3: CASSSTTDTQYF
J: TRBJ2-5; size: NA; D: NA; V: TRBV3-1/TRBV3-2; DNA: TGTGCCAGCAGCACTTCGGACCAAGAGACCCAGTACTTC; CDR3: CASSTSDQETQYF
J: TRBJ2-1; size: NA; D: TRBD2; V: TRBV11-3; DNA: TGTGCCAGCAGCTTAGTTTCCAGCGGGGGGGCCGTGGGAGAGCAGTTCTTC; CDR3: CASSLVSSGGAVGEQFF
J: TRBJ2-5; size: few; D: TRBD2; V: TRBV5-1; DNA: TGCGCCAGCAGCCCGAAGACTAGCGGAATCCAAGAGACCCAGTACTTC; CDR3: CASSPKTSGIQETQYF
J: TRBJ1-1; size: NA; D: TRBD1; V: TRBV5-1; DNA: TGCGCCAGCAGCTTGGCCATAACTACAGGGGGGGACACTGAAGCTTTCTTT; CDR3: CASSLAITTGGDTEAFF
J: TRBJ1-3; size: NA; D: TRBD1; V: TRBV15; DNA: TGTGCCACCAGCAGAGGACAGGGGGACTCTGGAAACACCATATATTTT; CDR3: CATSRGQGDSGNTIYF
J: TRBJ2-7; size: NA; D: TRBD1; V: TRBV5-8; DNA: TGTGCCAGCAGCTTGCCCTTGTCCCGCCGGGACAGGGGCCACGAGCAGTACTTC; CDR3: CASSLPLSRRDRGHEQYF
J: TRBJ2-3; size: once; D: NA; V: TRBV12-3/TRBV12-4; DNA: TGTGCCAGCACCAACACAGATACGCAGTATTTT; CDR3: CASTNTDTQYF
J: TRBJ2-7; size: NA; D: NA; V: TRBV11-1; DNA: TGTGCCAGCAGCCCGCTAGTATCCTACGAGCAGTACTTC; CDR3: CASSPLVSYEQYF
J: TRBJ2-1; size: NA; D: NA; V: TRBV24-1; DNA: TGTGCCACCAGTGAGCGAAATGAGCAGTTCTTC; CDR3: CATSERNEQFF
J: TRBJ1-5; size: NA; D: NA; V: TRBV7-9; DNA: TGTGCCAGCAGTTCGACAGAAGGCCATCAGCCCCAGCATTTT; CDR3: CASSSTEGHQPQHF
J: TRBJ2-4; size: NA; D: TRBD2; V: TRBV11-2; DNA: TGTGCCAGCAGCTTAAGTATTATGGGGACTAGCGAAAGCATTCAGTACTTC; CDR3: CASSLSIMGTSESIQYF
J: TRBJ1-2; size: NA; D: NA; V: TRBV7-2; DNA: TGTGCCAGCAGCTTACCCCAGGATTGGGGCTACACCTTC; CDR3: CASSLPQDWGYTF
J: TRBJ2-3; size: NA; D: TRBD1; V: TRBV5-1; DNA: TGCGCCAGCAGCGGATCCAGGGGGCTTAGCACAGATACGCAGTATTTT; CDR3: CASSGSRGLSTDTQYF
J: TRBJ1-1; size: NA; D: TRBD1; V: TRBV7-3; DNA: TGTGCCAGCAGCTTAAGTCCGGGACAGTTGAACACTGAAGCTTTCTTT; CDR3: CASSLSPGQLNTEAFF
J: TRBJ2-1; size: NA; D: NA; V: TRBV5-1; DNA: TGCGCCAGCAGCCTGGGCGGCGGATCCTACAATGAGCAGTTCTTC; CDR3: CASSLGGGSYNEQFF
J: TRBJ2-5; size: once; D: NA; V: TRBV9; DNA: TGTGCCAGCAGCGAGGCAGGGTTGACAGAGACCCAGTACTTC; CDR3: CASSEAGLTETQYF
J: TRBJ2-1; size: NA; D: NA; V: TRBV5-8; DNA: TGTGCCAGCAGCTCTTACGACCCTAGCTCCTACAATGAGCAGTTCTTC; CDR3: CASSSYDPSSYNEQFF
J: TRBJ2-1; size: NA; D: TRBD2; V: TRBV20-1; DNA: TGCAGTGCTAGTACTAGCGGCTACGACGATGAGCAGTTCTTC; CDR3: CSASTSGYDDEQFF
J: TRBJ2-1; size: NA; D: NA; V: TRBV21-1; DNA: TGTGCCAGCCCGACAGGGGGCAAGTCAGCCCGTCCGGATGAGCAGTTCTTC; CDR3: CASPTGGKSARPDEQFF
J: TRBJ2-1; size: NA; D: NA; V: TRBV11-2; DNA: TGTGCCAGCAGCTTTAGGACAGCTTCCTACAATGAGCAGTTCTTC; CDR3: CASSFRTASYNEQFF
J: TRBJ2-3; size: NA; D: TRBD2; V: TRBV2; DNA: TGTGCCAGCAGTGGGGGGACTAGACCAAGAAGCACAGATACGCAGTATTTT; CDR3: CASSGGTRPRSTDTQYF
J: TRBJ1-1; size: NA; D: NA; V: TRBV6-4; DNA: TGTGCCAGCAGCCAAGACAGTAACACTGAAGCTTTCTTT; CDR3: CASSQDSNTEAFF
J: TRBJ1-2; size: NA; D: TRBD1; V: TRBV19; DNA: TGTGCCACAGAAGCGGGACAGGGGGCTTACTATGGCTACACCTTC; CDR3: CATEAGQGAYYGYTF
J: TRBJ2-3; size: NA; D: NA; V: TRBV21-1; DNA: TGTGCCAGCAGCAAAGTCGGTGGAGGGGTGCCAGATACGCAGTATTTT; CDR3: CASSKVGGGVPDTQYF
J: TRBJ1-4; size: NA; D: NA; V: TRBV6-1; DNA: TGTGCCAGCAGTGAAGTGGCGGGGAATAATGAAAAACTGTTTTTT; CDR3: CASSEVAGNNEKLFF
J: TRBJ2-2; size: NA; D: NA; V: TRBV5-8; DNA: TGTGCCAGCAGCTTCCGAGTCAGAGGCACCGGGGAGCTGTTTTTT; CDR3: CASSFRVRGTGELFF
J: TRBJ1-1; size: NA; D: TRBD1; V: TRBV6-5; DNA: TGTGCCAGCAGTTGGACAGGGGTTGACACTGAAGCTTTCTTT; CDR3: CASSWTGVDTEAFF
J: TRBJ2-7; size: NA; D: NA; V: TRBV20-1; DNA: TGCAGTGCCCTGCGGGTGGAGCAGTACTTC; CDR3: CSALRVEQYF
J: TRBJ2-2; size: NA; D: NA; V: TRBV29-1; DNA: TGCAGCGTTGAGCAGGGATCGAACACCGGGGAGCTGTTTTTT; CDR3: CSVEQGSNTGELFF
J: TRBJ1-2; size: NA; D: NA; V: TRBV12-3/TRBV12-4; DNA: TGTGCCAGCAGTTTAGACGGAGGCAGGGGCTACACCTTC; CDR3: CASSLDGGRGYTF